Listed below are T cell receptor beta chains from one sample, sequenced in a study of cytomegalovirus exposure and HLA in healthy donors. This table comes from immunoSEQ multiplex PCR, and its TCRdb copy is limited to in-frame clones, with some not included. Counted here are roughly 130,000 clones, around 84% occurring once; the ten biggest clones make up 2.5% to 3%. The sample was PBMCs. All receptors derive from a woman aged 18-29 years in good health and CMV-seropositive. Both conserved end residues are part of each CDR3. The order of the fields is clone size, V gene, D gene, J gene, CDR3 DNA, CDR3 protein. The D gene is left open where the match is weak. Clone size is not always given. Where it is, it says once, few, many or a class for expanded clones.

clone_size: once; v_call: TRBV28; d_call: TRBD2; j_call: TRBJ2-1; cdr3_nt: TGTGCCAGCAGTACGGGACTAGCGGGGCCCTCCTACAATGAGCAGTTCTTC; cdr3_aa: CASSTGLAGPSYNEQFF
clone_size: NA; v_call: TRBV6-4; d_call: NA; j_call: TRBJ1-1; cdr3_nt: TGTGCCAGCAGGGCGGAGGGGAGGAACACTGAAGCTTTCTTT; cdr3_aa: CASRAEGRNTEAFF
clone_size: few; v_call: TRBV5-4; d_call: TRBD1; j_call: TRBJ2-7; cdr3_nt: TGTGCCAGCAGGCAGACAGGGGCGGAAGAGCAGTACTTC; cdr3_aa: CASRQTGAEEQYF
clone_size: NA; v_call: TRBV27; d_call: TRBD1; j_call: TRBJ1-3; cdr3_nt: TGTGCCAGCAGGCAGCGCAGAGGGACAGCCTCTGGAAACACCATATATTTT; cdr3_aa: CASRQRRGTASGNTIYF
clone_size: NA; v_call: TRBV5-4; d_call: TRBD1; j_call: TRBJ2-7; cdr3_nt: TGTGCCAGCAGCCCTACTCCGGGACAGACGCCCTACGAGCAGTACTTC; cdr3_aa: CASSPTPGQTPYEQYF
clone_size: NA; v_call: TRBV5-6; d_call: NA; j_call: TRBJ2-7; cdr3_nt: TGTGCCAGCAGCTCCCTCGGACAGGAGCAGTACTTC; cdr3_aa: CASSSLGQEQYF
clone_size: NA; v_call: TRBV18; d_call: TRBD1; j_call: TRBJ1-1; cdr3_nt: TGTGCCAGCTCTACAGGGACAGTGAACACTGAAGCTTTCTTT; cdr3_aa: CASSTGTVNTEAFF
clone_size: NA; v_call: TRBV6-5; d_call: TRBD1; j_call: TRBJ2-7; cdr3_nt: TGTGCCAGCAGCGCGCCCGGGACAGGTTCCGAGCAGTACTTC; cdr3_aa: CASSAPGTGSEQYF
clone_size: NA; v_call: TRBV6-5; d_call: TRBD1; j_call: TRBJ1-1; cdr3_nt: TGTGCCAGCAGTTACAGGGGGCTGAGTGAAGCTTTCTTT; cdr3_aa: CASSYRGLSEAFF
clone_size: NA; v_call: TRBV14; d_call: NA; j_call: TRBJ2-6; cdr3_nt: TGTGCCAGCAGCCTTCTAAGCTTACGGGGAGCTGGGGCCAACGTCCTGACTTTC; cdr3_aa: CASSLLSLRGAGANVLTF
clone_size: NA; v_call: TRBV30; d_call: TRBD1; j_call: TRBJ2-7; cdr3_nt: TGTGCCTGGAGTTATGACAGGGACCACGAGCAGTACTTC; cdr3_aa: CAWSYDRDHEQYF
clone_size: NA; v_call: TRBV7-8; d_call: NA; j_call: TRBJ2-3; cdr3_nt: TGTGCCAGCAGCTCTACCGGTAACACAGATACGCAGTATTTT; cdr3_aa: CASSSTGNTDTQYF
clone_size: NA; v_call: TRBV6-1; d_call: NA; j_call: TRBJ1-6; cdr3_nt: TGTGCCAGCGGGGAGGGCAATTCACCCCTCCACTTT; cdr3_aa: CASGEGNSPLHF
clone_size: once; v_call: TRBV5-8; d_call: NA; j_call: TRBJ1-1; cdr3_nt: TGTGCCAGCAGCTTGCAAGAGGGCACTGAAGCTTTCTTT; cdr3_aa: CASSLQEGTEAFF
clone_size: NA; v_call: TRBV6-5; d_call: NA; j_call: TRBJ2-7; cdr3_nt: TGTGCCAGCAGTTATTCCCTCCGGTCCTCCTACGAGCAGTACTTC; cdr3_aa: CASSYSLRSSYEQYF
clone_size: NA; v_call: TRBV4-1; d_call: NA; j_call: TRBJ1-2; cdr3_nt: TGCGCCAGCCGACCCTCCCCGTCGGGGGGGAACTATGGCTACACCTTC; cdr3_aa: CASRPSPSGGNYGYTF
clone_size: NA; v_call: TRBV19; d_call: NA; j_call: TRBJ2-6; cdr3_nt: TGTGCCAGTAGTACAGGTTCCGGGGCCAACGTCCTGACTTTC; cdr3_aa: CASSTGSGANVLTF
clone_size: NA; v_call: TRBV6-5; d_call: TRBD2; j_call: TRBJ2-3; cdr3_nt: TGTGCCAGCAGTTACCCTAGCGGGGGTGGGACAGATACGCAGTATTTT; cdr3_aa: CASSYPSGGGTDTQYF
clone_size: few; v_call: TRBV11-2; d_call: NA; j_call: TRBJ2-7; cdr3_nt: TGTGCCAGCAGCTTGATACAGGGATCTCCTAGCTCCTACGAGCAGTACTTC; cdr3_aa: CASSLIQGSPSSYEQYF
clone_size: NA; v_call: TRBV6-1; d_call: TRBD2; j_call: TRBJ2-3; cdr3_nt: TGTGCCACCCCGGGACTAGCGCCGCAGGATACGCAGTATTTT; cdr3_aa: CATPGLAPQDTQYF
clone_size: NA; v_call: TRBV11-2; d_call: TRBD1; j_call: TRBJ1-4; cdr3_nt: TGTGCCAGCAGCTCAAGGGACAGGGGCGGTGAAAAACTGTTTTTT; cdr3_aa: CASSSRDRGGEKLFF
clone_size: NA; v_call: TRBV10-3; d_call: NA; j_call: TRBJ1-6; cdr3_nt: TGTGCCATCAGTGAGACAGGGCCCAGCTCCTATAATTCACCCCTCCACTTT; cdr3_aa: CAISETGPSSYNSPLHF
clone_size: few; v_call: TRBV5-6; d_call: NA; j_call: TRBJ1-2; cdr3_nt: TGTGCCAGCAGCGCCAGCGATTTCTTCTATGGCTACACCTTC; cdr3_aa: CASSASDFFYGYTF
clone_size: NA; v_call: TRBV2; d_call: TRBD2; j_call: TRBJ2-5; cdr3_nt: TGTGCCAGCACCTTACGGGGAACTAGCGGGTTTCAAGAGACCCAGTACTTC; cdr3_aa: CASTLRGTSGFQETQYF